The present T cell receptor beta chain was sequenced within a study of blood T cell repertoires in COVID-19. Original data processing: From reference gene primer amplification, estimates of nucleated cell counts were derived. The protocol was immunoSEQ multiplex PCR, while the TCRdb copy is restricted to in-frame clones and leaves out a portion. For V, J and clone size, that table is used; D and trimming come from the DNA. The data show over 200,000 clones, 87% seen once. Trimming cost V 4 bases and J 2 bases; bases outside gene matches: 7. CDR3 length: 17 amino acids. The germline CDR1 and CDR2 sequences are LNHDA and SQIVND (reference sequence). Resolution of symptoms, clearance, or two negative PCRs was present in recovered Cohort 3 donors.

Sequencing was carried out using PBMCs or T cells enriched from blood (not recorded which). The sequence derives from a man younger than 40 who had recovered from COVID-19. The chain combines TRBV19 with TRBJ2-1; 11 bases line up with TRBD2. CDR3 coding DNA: TGTGCCAGTAGTACCGGTTATAGCGGGAGGGCCTACAATGAGCAGTTCTTC. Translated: CASSTGYSGRAYNEQFF.